These 23 T cell receptor beta chains share one sample of origin, sequenced in a study of CD8 T cells in ankylosing spondylitis. From the 5' RACE reads, TCRdb called clonotypes with MiXCR, one entry per CDR3 protein. The data contain fewer than 200,000 distinct CDR3 sequences, just over 9.5% of them singletons. Sequencing was performed on blood, either unsorted or a sorted T cell fraction (not recorded which). The source of these receptors is a female donor with ankylosing spondylitis or in good health (not recorded which).

V and J are TRBV24-1 and TRBJ1-2, with TRBD1 identical over 7 bases. Trimming at V came to 4 bases and at J to 4 bases, leaving 2 bases not matched to a gene. The CDR3 sequence is 13 residues long. Germline V gives CDR1 KGHDR, CDR2 SFDVKD. CDR3 in amino acids: CATSDGTAYGYTF. The CDR3, as DNA: TGTGCCACCAGTGACGGGACAGCCTATGGCTACACCTTC.

This clonotype was observed a handful of times. This chain links TRBV6-2 or TRBV6-3 with TRBJ2-7; 8 bases fit TRBD2. The CDR3 covers 22 residues. V trimming: 2 bases; J trimming: 2 bases; junction bases outside the gene matches: 26. The germline V gene has CDR1 MNHEY and CDR2 SVGEGT. The CDR3 spells CASSYTKMPVGLDLRRTYEQYF. CDR3 nucleotides: TGTGCCAGCAGTTACACAAAGATGCCGGTGGGACTAGATCTCCGACGAACCTACGAGCAGTACTTC.

The chain combines TRBV5-5 with TRBJ1-6; D ambiguous. Germline assignment: CDR1 SGHKS and CDR2 YYEKEE (reference sequence). The CDR3 is made up of 15 amino acids. Trimming removed 1 base from V and 9 bases from J, with 14 bases in between. The CDR3 reads CASSLSGNPASPLHF. The CDR3 DNA is TGTGCCAGCAGCTTGAGCGGGAACCCAGCTTCACCCCTCCACTTT.

The gene calls are TRBV30 and TRBJ2-1; no reliable D call. CDR1 and CDR2 from the germline V gene are GTSNPN and SVGIG (reference sequence). Trimming took 4 bases from V and 6 from J, leaving 4 bases between them. The CDR3 length is 10 residues. The chain's CDR3 is CAWNSNEQFF. Written as DNA, the CDR3 is TGTGCCTGGAATAGCAATGAGCAGTTCTTC.

This clonotype came up a few times. The chain recombines TRBV20-1 with TRBJ2-3; D might be TRBD1 or TRBD2, each matching 5 bases. The CDR3 runs 14 residues. Germline CDR1 DFQATT, CDR2 SNEGSKA (reference sequence). V was shortened by 4 bases and J by 1 base, with 12 bases between the two germline ends. CDR3 DNA: TGCAGTGCTATCCCGGGACCCGGCACAGATACGCAGTATTTT. This sequence encodes CSAIPGPGTDTQYF.

The V and J genes are TRBV14 and TRBJ2-5, with D unresolved. V lost 2 bases and J 0 bases, leaving 7 bases between the germline ends. This CDR3 has 14 residues. Germline V gives CDR1 SGHDN, CDR2 FVKESK. Here the CDR3 DNA reads TGTGCCAGCAGCCAACGGCATAACCAAGAGACCCAGTACTTC. It specifies CASSQRHNQETQYF.

The J gene is TRBJ2-2, the V gene TRBV24-1, with D hard to call. The CDR3 is 15 residues long. Germline V gene data show CDR1 as KGHDR and CDR2 as SFDVKD. Trimming took off 4 bases at V and 1 base at J, with 9 bases between the two ends. The CDR3 sequence is CATSESRENTGELFF. CDR3 coding DNA: TGTGCCACCAGTGAGAGTAGGGAGAACACCGGGGAGCTGTTTTTT.

V is TRBV5-6 and J is TRBJ2-7, with 8 bases aligning to TRBD1. There are 15 residues in the CDR3. The V gene's germline CDR1 is SGHDT and CDR2 YYEEEE. The V gene end was trimmed by 3 bases and the J gene end by 3 bases; junction bases not matched to a gene: 8. The CDR3: CASSSTGGLVYEQYF. The DNA for the CDR3 is TGTGCCAGCAGCTCCACAGGGGGGTTGGTCTACGAGCAGTACTTC. Together with reference TRBV5-6 and TRBJ2-7, the CDR3 gives the full variable domain: DAGVTQSPTHLIKTRGQQVTLRCSPKSGHDTVSWYQQALGQGPQFIFQYYEEEERQRGNFPDRFSGHQFPNYSSELNVNALLLGDSALYLCASSSTGGLVYEQYFGPGTRLTVT.

This clonotype was detected ten times or more. The rearrangement uses TRBV7-2 and TRBJ2-1; 12 bases are shared with TRBD2. V dropped 6 bases and J dropped 1; count of bases not matched to a gene: 1. The CDR3 is 15 residues long. The germline gives CDR1 SGHTA, CDR2 FQGNSA. The DNA for the CDR3 is TGTGCCAGCAGACTAGCGGGAGGTTCCTACAATGAGCAGTTCTTC. It translates to CASRLAGGSYNEQFF.

This clonotype was picked up a small number of times. The rearrangement links TRBV9 to TRBJ2-3; TRBD2 matches 7 bases. The J segment lost 2 bases and the V segment lost 7 bases, leaving 10 bases of the junction unmatched. CDR1 and CDR2 from the germline V gene are SGDLS and YYNGEE. The CDR3 consists of 15 residues. The CDR3 protein is CASQEGAGATDTQYF. The CDR3 DNA follows: TGTGCCAGCCAAGAAGGGGCGGGAGCCACAGATACGCAGTATTTT.

The chain employs TRBV2 and TRBJ2-2; no clear D. V was pared by 3 bases and J by 4 bases, with 9 bases between. The CDR3 sequence is 14 residues long. CDR1 is SNHLY and CDR2 is FYNNEI in the germline V gene. CDR3 sequence reads: CASSENGLTGELFF. Written as DNA, the CDR3 is TGTGCCAGCAGTGAGAACGGCCTCACCGGGGAGCTGTTTTTT.

This clonotype came up a few times. V usage is TRBV28 and J usage is TRBJ2-1, with 9 bases identical to TRBD2. V was pared by 4 bases and J by 9 bases, with 10 bases of the junction left unmatched. Per the germline V gene, CDR1 is MDHEN and CDR2 is SYDVKM. This CDR3 is built from 15 residues. In nucleotides, the CDR3 is TGTGCCAGCAGTTCTCGGACTAGCGCCTACTTTGAGCAGTTCTTC. This gives the protein CASSSRTSAYFEQFF.

V usage is TRBV27 and J usage is TRBJ2-1; D gene ambiguous. V was clipped by 0 bases and J by 2 bases, with 11 bases between them. The CDR3 covers 16 residues. CDR1 MNHEY and CDR2 SMNVEV come from the germline V gene (reference sequence). The DNA of the CDR3 is TGTGCCAGCAGTTTATCGTGGAACGCTGCCTACAATGAGCAGTTCTTC. This codes for CASSLSWNAAYNEQFF.

This clonotype came up a few times. V usage is TRBV18 and J usage is TRBJ1-1; unclear D gene. CDR3 size: 16 residues. The ends were cut back, 3 bases at V and 0 bases at J, with 14 bases in the middle. Germline CDR1 KGHSH, CDR2 LQKENI. This CDR3 reads CASSPDGGAVNTEAFF. DNA for the CDR3: TGTGCCAGCTCACCCGACGGAGGAGCGGTGAACACTGAAGCTTTCTTT. The full variable domain, its missing parts supplied by reference TRBV18 and TRBJ1-1, is NAGVMQNPRHLVRRRGQEARLRCSPMKGHSHVYWYRQLPEEGLKFMVYLQKENIIDESGMPKERFSAEFPKEGPSILRIQQVVRGDSAAYFCASSPDGGAVNTEAFFGQGTRLTVV.

This clonotype occurred a few times. The chain has TRBV6-5 and TRBJ1-1; TRBD1 might be the D (5 bases). Germline CDR1 is MNHEY and CDR2 is SVGAGI. CDR3 length: 14 amino acids. The V end was cut by 0 bases, the J end by 4 bases, with 9 bases between. This CDR3 reads CASSYSIRGTEAFF. The CDR3 nucleotides read TGTGCCAGCAGTTACTCGATTAGGGGCACTGAAGCTTTCTTT.

The chain recombines TRBV3-1 with TRBJ2-2; 10 bases agree with TRBD2. Germline V gene data show CDR1 as LGHDT and CDR2 as YNNKEL (reference sequence). The CDR3 length is 17 residues. The V gene end was trimmed by 2 bases and the J gene end by 7 bases; junction bases not matched to a gene: 10. The CDR3 loop is CASSQNPLAGEHGELFF. The CDR3 coding sequence is TGTGCCAGCAGCCAAAACCCCCTAGCGGGAGAACACGGGGAGCTGTTTTTT.

The chain recombines TRBV7-9 with TRBJ1-5; 8 positions agree with TRBD1. V trimming: 5 bases; J trimming: 5 bases; junction bases outside the gene matches: 8. Germline lookup yields CDR1 SEHNR and CDR2 FQNEAQ (reference sequence). This CDR3 spans 15 amino acids. CDR3 nucleotides: TGTGCCAGCAGCCCGACAGGGGTTAACGATCAGCCCCAGCATTTT. It translates to CASSPTGVNDQPQHF.

The rearrangement joins TRBV7-9 to TRBJ2-7; D is possibly TRBD2 (5 bases). CDR3 length equals 13 residues. CDR1 is SEHNR, CDR2 FQNEAQ, per germline (reference sequence). Deletions cut 6 bases from V and 3 bases from J, with 12 bases between. CDR3 amino acids: CASREAGLYEQYF. CDR3 nucleotides: TGTGCCAGCAGGGAGGCCGGGCTCTACGAGCAGTACTTC.

The chain uses TRBV11-1 and TRBJ2-3, with 10 bases matching TRBD2. CDR1 is SGHAT, CDR2 FQDESV, per germline (reference sequence). CDR3 length: 15 residues. Losses at the gene ends were 5 bases for V and 3 bases for J; bases not matched to a gene: 5. CDR3: CASSHSGRRTDTQYF. CDR3 nucleotides: TGTGCCAGCAGCCATAGCGGGAGGAGGACAGATACGCAGTATTTT.

The chain employs TRBV27 and TRBJ2-7, with 9 bases aligning to TRBD2. V dropped 5 bases and J dropped 5; count of bases not matched to a gene: 7. Germline-derived CDR1 and CDR2 are MNHEY and SMNVEV (reference sequence). The CDR3 runs 14 residues. CDR3 nucleotides: TGTGCCAGCAGTGGAGTAGCGGGAGTTCACGAGCAGTACTTC. Protein sequence: CASSGVAGVHEQYF.

This clonotype has a count of ten or more. The chain employs TRBV7-6 and TRBJ1-1; tentatively, D is TRBD1 (5 bases). The CDR3 extends over 14 amino acids. Germline-derived CDR1 and CDR2 are SGHVS and FNYEAQ. With 5 bases removed from V and 1 base from J, the gap between germline ends came to 11 bases. The CDR3 DNA reads as TGTGCCAGCAGCCCCGGGGCGGCGAACACTGAAGCTTTCTTT. Amino acid sequence: CASSPGAANTEAFF.

This clonotype came up a few times. V usage is TRBV30 and J usage is TRBJ2-3, with TRBD2 matching 7 bases. Losses at the gene ends were 0 bases for V and 4 bases for J; bases not matched to a gene: 10. Per germline, CDR1 GTSNPN and CDR2 SVGIG (reference sequence). The CDR3 is 16 residues long. Written as DNA, the CDR3 is TGTGCCTGGAGTGTATCTGCGGGAGCATGGTCAGATACGCAGTATTTT. It yields the protein CAWSVSAGAWSDTQYF.

This clonotype has more than one count but fewer than ten. The genes are TRBV12-5 and TRBJ2-7; 10 bases agree with TRBD2. Germline trimming cut 1 base from V and 6 bases from J; bases unmatched to any gene: 9. Germline CDR1 reads LGHNT; CDR2 reads FRNRAP. This CDR3 region has 16 residues. The CDR3 coding sequence is TGTGCTAGTGGTTTGGGACTAGCGGGTATATTTGCCGAGCAGTACTTC. Translated: CASGLGLAGIFAEQYF.